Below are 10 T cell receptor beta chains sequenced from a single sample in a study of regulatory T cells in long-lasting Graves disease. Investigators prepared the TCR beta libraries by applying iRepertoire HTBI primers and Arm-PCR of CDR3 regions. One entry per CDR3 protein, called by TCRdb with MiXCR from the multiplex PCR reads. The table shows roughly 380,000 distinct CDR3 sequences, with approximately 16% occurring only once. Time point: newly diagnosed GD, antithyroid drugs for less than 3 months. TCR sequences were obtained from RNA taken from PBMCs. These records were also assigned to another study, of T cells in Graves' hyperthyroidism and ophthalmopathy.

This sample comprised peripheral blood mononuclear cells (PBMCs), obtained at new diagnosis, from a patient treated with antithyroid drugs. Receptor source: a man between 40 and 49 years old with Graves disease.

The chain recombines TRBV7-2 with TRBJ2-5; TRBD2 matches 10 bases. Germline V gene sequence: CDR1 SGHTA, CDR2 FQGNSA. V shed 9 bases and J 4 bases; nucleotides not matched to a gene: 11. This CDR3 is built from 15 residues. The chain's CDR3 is CASKRSGGALETQYF. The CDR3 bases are TGTGCCAGTAAAAGGAGCGGGGGGGCATTAGAGACCCAGTACTTC.

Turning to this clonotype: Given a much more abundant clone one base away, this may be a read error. CDR3 DNA sequence: TGTGCCAGCAGTTCGACAAATCAACCAGAGACCCGGTACTTC. Translation: CASSSTNQPETRYF. The rearrangement links TRBV6-9 to TRBJ2-5; no definite D call. The CDR3 is made up of 14 amino acids. The germline V gene encodes CDR1 MNHGY and CDR2 SVAAGI.

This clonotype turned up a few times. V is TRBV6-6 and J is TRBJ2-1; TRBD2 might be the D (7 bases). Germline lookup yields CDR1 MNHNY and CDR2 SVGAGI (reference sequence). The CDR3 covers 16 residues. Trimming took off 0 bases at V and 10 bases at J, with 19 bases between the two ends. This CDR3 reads CASSYSGGGIQGEQFF. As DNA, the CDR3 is TGTGCCAGCAGTTACTCGGGCGGGGGCATCCAGGGGGAGCAGTTCTTC.

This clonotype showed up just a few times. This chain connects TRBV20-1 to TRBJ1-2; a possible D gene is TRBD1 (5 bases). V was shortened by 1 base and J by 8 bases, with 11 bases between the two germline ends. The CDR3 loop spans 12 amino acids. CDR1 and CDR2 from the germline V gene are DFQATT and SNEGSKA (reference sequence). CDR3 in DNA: TGCAGTGCTAGAGCGACGGGGCAAGGCTACACCTTC. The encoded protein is CSARATGQGYTF.

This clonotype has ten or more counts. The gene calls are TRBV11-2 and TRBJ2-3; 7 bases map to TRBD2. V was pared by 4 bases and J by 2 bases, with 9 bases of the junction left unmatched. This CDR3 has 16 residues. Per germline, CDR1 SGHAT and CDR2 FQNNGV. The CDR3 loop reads CASSSLERGITDTQYF. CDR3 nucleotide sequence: TGTGCCAGCAGCTCCTTGGAGCGGGGTATCACAGATACGCAGTATTTT.

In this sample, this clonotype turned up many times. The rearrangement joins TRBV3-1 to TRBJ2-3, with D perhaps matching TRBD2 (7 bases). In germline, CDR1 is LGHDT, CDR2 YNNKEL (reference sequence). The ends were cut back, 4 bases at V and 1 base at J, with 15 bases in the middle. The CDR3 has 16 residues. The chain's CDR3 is CASSPLRGAGTDTQYF. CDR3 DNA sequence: TGTGCCAGCAGCCCTTTACGGGGGGCCGGCACAGATACGCAGTATTTT.

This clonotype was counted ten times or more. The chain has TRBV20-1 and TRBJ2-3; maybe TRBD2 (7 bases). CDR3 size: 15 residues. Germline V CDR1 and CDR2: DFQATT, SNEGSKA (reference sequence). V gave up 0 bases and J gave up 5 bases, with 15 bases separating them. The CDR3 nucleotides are TGCAGTGCTAGAGATTCCGGGGGGCCTGGAGATACGCAGTATTTT. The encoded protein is CSARDSGGPGDTQYF.

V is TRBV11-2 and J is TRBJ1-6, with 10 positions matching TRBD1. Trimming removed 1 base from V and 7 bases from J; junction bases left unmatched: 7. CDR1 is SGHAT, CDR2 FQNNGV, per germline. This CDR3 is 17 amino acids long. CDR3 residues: CASSLAGTGVRNSPLHF. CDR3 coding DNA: TGTGCCAGCAGCTTAGCGGGGACAGGGGTGAGGAATTCACCCCTCCACTTT.

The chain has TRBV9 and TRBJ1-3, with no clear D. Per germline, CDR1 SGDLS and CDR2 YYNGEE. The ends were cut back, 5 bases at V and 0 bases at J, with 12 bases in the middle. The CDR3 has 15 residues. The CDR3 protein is CASSLDLISGNTIYF. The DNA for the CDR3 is TGTGCCAGCAGTCTAGACTTAATCTCTGGAAACACCATATATTTT.

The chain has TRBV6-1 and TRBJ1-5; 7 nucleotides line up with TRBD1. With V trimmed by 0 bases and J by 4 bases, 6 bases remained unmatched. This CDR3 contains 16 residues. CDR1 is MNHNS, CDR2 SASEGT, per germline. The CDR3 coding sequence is TGTGCCAGCAGTGAAGCCTTGAGGGGGCGGAATCAGCCCCAGCATTTT. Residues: CASSEALRGRNQPQHF.